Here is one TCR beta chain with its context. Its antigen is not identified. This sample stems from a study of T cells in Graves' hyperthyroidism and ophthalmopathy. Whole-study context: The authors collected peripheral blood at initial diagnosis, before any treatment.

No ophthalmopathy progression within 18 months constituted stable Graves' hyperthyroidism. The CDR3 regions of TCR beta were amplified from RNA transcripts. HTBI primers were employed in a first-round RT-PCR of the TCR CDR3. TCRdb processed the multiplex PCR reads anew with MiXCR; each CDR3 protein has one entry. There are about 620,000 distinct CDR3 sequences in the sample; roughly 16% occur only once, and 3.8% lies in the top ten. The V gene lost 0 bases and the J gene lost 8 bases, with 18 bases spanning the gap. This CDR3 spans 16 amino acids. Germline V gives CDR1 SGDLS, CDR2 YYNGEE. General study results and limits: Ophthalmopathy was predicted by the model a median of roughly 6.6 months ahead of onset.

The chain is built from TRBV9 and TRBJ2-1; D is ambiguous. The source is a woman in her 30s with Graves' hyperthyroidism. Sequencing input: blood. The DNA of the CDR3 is TGTGCCAGCAGCGTAGGGGTCTTCGGCTTCTCCGATGAGCAGTTCTTC. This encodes CASSVGVFGFSDEQFF. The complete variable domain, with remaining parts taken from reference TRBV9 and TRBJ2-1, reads DSGVTQTPKHLITATGQRVTLRCSPRSGDLSVYWYQQSLDQGLQFLIQYYNGEERAKGNILERFSAQQFPDLHSELNLSSLELGDSALYFCASSVGVFGFSDEQFFGPGTRLTVL.